Described below is a single TCR beta chain sequence and its context. The repertoire was sequenced with immunoSEQ multiplex PCR; TCRdb's copy has only in-frame clones and lacks some. The repertoire includes under 250,000 clones, 65% to 90% of them detected once, and approximately 9% sits in the top ten. The CDR3 totals 15 residues. Looked up from germline, CDR1 is LGHNA and CDR2 is YSLEER. V was clipped by 0 bases and J by 1 base; unmatched bases: 2. This sample stems from a study of blood T cell repertoires in COVID-19. Background on the study: COVID-19 samples collected from the United States, Italy and Spain covered acute and convalescent phases.

Participants spanned ages about 18 to 90 years and resided in around 25 US areas. The study assigned cohorts using participant-reported clinical history. The clonotype was recovered from a woman aged 45-65 years with acute COVID-19. The sequencing sample was made of PBMCs or T cells enriched from blood (not recorded which). This sequence joins TRBV4-3 and TRBJ1-2, with 7 bases that match TRBD1. CDR3: CASSQETGVNYGYTF. CDR3 nucleotide sequence: TGCGCCAGCAGCCAAGAAACAGGGGTTAACTATGGCTACACCTTC.